These T cell receptor beta chains were read from a single sample in a study of control samples from healthy donors and cancer patients. Method: immunoSEQ multiplex PCR; TCRdb's copy keeps in-frame clones and lacks some. The sample has about 52,000 clones, 95% seen once. The sequencing sample was made of blood. The receptor set was obtained from a man under 40 in good health. Each CDR3 is given with its conserved first and last residue.

TRBJ1-2,TRBV28,CASSSNTYGYTF
TRBJ2-4,TRBV3-1/TRBV3-2,CASSHSGTGKNIQYF
TRBJ2-7,TRBV7-8,CASSFSARTGDYEQYF
TRBJ1-2,TRBV19,CASMPRGQGGYGYTF
TRBJ2-3,TRBV7-2,CASSLASTDTQYF
TRBJ2-7,TRBV19,CASSLTGTGTYEQYF
TRBJ1-5,TRBV16,CASSQSDYSNQPQHF
TRBJ2-1,TRBV6-4,CASSEGSGSYNEQFF
TRBJ2-6,TRBV5-6,CASRPQGIGSGANVLTF
TRBJ2-1,TRBV5-1,CASSLVAASSSYNEQFF
TRBJ1-1,TRBV11-2,CASSLDQGNTEAFF
TRBJ2-1,TRBV11-2,CASSSPGLAPSSYNEQFF
TRBJ1-4,TRBV6-5,CASRGVANEKLFF
TRBJ2-3,TRBV6-5,CASSYSRGADTQYF
TRBJ1-5,TRBV19,CASRGRGGAGGNQPQHF